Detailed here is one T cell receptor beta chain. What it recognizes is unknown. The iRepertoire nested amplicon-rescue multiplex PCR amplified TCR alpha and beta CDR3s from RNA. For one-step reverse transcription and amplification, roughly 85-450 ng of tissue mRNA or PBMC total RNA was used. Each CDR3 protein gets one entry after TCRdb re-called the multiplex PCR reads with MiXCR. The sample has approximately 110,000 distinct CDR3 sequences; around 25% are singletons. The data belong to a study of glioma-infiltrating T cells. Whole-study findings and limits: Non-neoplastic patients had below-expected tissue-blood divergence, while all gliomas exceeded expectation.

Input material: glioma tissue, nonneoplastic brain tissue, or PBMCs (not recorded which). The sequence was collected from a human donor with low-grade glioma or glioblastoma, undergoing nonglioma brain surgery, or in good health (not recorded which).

CDR3: CASSPTGANEKLFF. CDR3 coding DNA: TGTGCCAGCTCACCCACAGGTGCAAATGAAAAACTGTTTTTT. The V gene is TRBV18, the J gene TRBJ1-4, with D maybe TRBD1 (5 bases). The CDR3 has 14 residues. The germline V gene has CDR1 KGHSH and CDR2 LQKENI. Trimming left V 3 bases short and J 5 bases short, with 10 bases between.